These T cell receptor beta chains were read from a single sample in a study of cytomegalovirus exposure and HLA in healthy donors. Sequencing was performed with immunoSEQ multiplex PCR; in TCRdb, only in-frame clones are kept and a portion is missing. The table lists roughly 120,000 clones, roughly 15% of them singletons, with 1.5% to 2% in the top ten. The sample taken for sequencing was PBMCs. Every receptor here comes from a woman in her late teens or twenties in good health and CMV-seronegative. Each CDR3 is given with its conserved first and last residue. Each record gives: clone size, J gene, V gene, D gene, CDR3 length, CDR3 protein, CDR3 DNA. A D gene is named only where the DNA matches it firmly. Some rows mark clone size as missing; the rest say once, few, many or name a class of expanded clone.

-	TRBJ2-3	TRBV2	TRBD2	15	CASLSGGRKGDTQYF	TGTGCCAGCCTTAGCGGGGGGAGAAAGGGCGATACGCAGTATTTT
-	TRBJ1-3	TRBV6-1	-	15	CASSVSTDSGNTIYF	TGTGCCAGCTCGGTGAGCACCGACTCTGGAAACACCATATATTTT
few	TRBJ2-7	TRBV25-1	TRBD2	14	CASSEGLSYGEQYF	TGTGCCAGCAGTGAGGGACTAAGCTACGGGGAGCAGTACTTC
-	TRBJ1-4	TRBV9	-	15	CASTKSPDRIEKLFF	TGTGCCAGCACCAAATCTCCGGACAGAATTGAAAAACTGTTTTTT
-	TRBJ1-2	TRBV25-1	TRBD1	13	CASSRGDVYGYTF	TGTGCCAGCAGCAGGGGGGACGTCTATGGCTACACCTTC
-	TRBJ2-2	TRBV5-1	-	15	CASSFKGADTGELFF	TGCGCCAGCAGCTTTAAAGGGGCAGACACCGGGGAGCTGTTTTTT
-	TRBJ1-1	TRBV9	-	13	CASRSLDNTEAFF	TGTGCCAGCAGAAGTCTAGATAACACTGAAGCTTTCTTT
-	TRBJ2-7	TRBV6-5	TRBD1	14	CASSPGQGAYEQYF	TGTGCCAGCAGCCCAGGGCAGGGGGCCTACGAGCAGTACTTC
few	TRBJ1-1	TRBV28	-	12	CASSSMNTEAFF	TGTGCCAGCAGTTCCATGAACACTGAAGCTTTCTTT
few	TRBJ2-3	TRBV6-1	TRBD1	15	CASSDDRGGTDTQYF	TGTGCCAGCAGTGACGACAGGGGAGGCACAGATACGCAGTATTTT
-	TRBJ2-7	TRBV30	TRBD1	16	CAWSLRPQGRSYEQYF	TGTGCCTGGAGTTTACGCCCACAGGGGAGATCCTACGAGCAGTACTTC
-	TRBJ1-1	TRBV6-6	TRBD1	14	CASSDRGQDTEAFF	TGTGCCAGCAGTGACAGGGGGCAGGATACTGAAGCTTTCTTT
-	TRBJ2-1	TRBV11-2	TRBD2	15	CASSPRTTSANEQFF	TGTGCCAGCAGCCCTAGAACGACTAGCGCCAATGAGCAGTTCTTC
-	TRBJ1-1	TRBV30	TRBD1	16	CAWTWWAQGAFTEAFF	TGTGCCTGGACTTGGTGGGCGCAGGGGGCCTTCACTGAAGCTTTCTTT
-	TRBJ1-5	TRBV7-2	-	13	CASSSRVTQPQHF	TGTGCCAGCAGCTCCAGGGTTACTCAGCCCCAGCATTTT
-	TRBJ1-4	TRBV6-1	-	11	CASSEGNAVFF	TGTGCCAGCAGTGAAGGCAACGCAGTGTTTTTT
-	TRBJ1-6	TRBV13	TRBD1	17	CASSRLRDRVDNSPLHF	TGTGCCAGCAGCCGACTACGGGACAGGGTGGACAATTCACCCCTCCACTTT
-	TRBJ2-2	TRBV19	-	15	CASTNLREITGELFF	TGTGCCAGTACCAACCTCCGGGAGATCACCGGGGAGCTGTTTTTT
few	TRBJ2-7	TRBV4-1	-	16	CASSHPPQGGGYEQYF	TGCGCCAGCAGCCACCCCCCCCAGGGGGGCGGGTACGAGCAGTACTTC
-	TRBJ2-5	TRBV30	-	13	CAWSPTNQGTQYF	TGTGCCTGGAGTCCAACAAACCAGGGGACCCAGTACTTC
few	TRBJ1-2	TRBV15	-	14	CATSRAAGLRGYTF	TGTGCCACCAGCAGAGCTGCAGGTTTGAGAGGCTACACCTTC
few	TRBJ1-1	TRBV7-9	TRBD1	14	CASSETGTAPEAFF	TGTGCCAGCAGCGAAACCGGGACAGCGCCTGAAGCTTTCTTT
-	TRBJ2-1	TRBV27	TRBD2	16	CASSPFRSLAANEQFF	TGTGCCAGCAGCCCATTCCGGAGTCTAGCGGCCAATGAGCAGTTCTTC
few	TRBJ2-7	TRBV27	TRBD2	16	CASSSLAGVGTYEQYF	TGTGCCAGCAGTTCGCTAGCGGGAGTGGGAACCTACGAGCAGTACTTC
few	TRBJ1-1	TRBV13	TRBD1	15	CASSSTGALNTEAFF	TGTGCCAGCAGCTCGACAGGGGCCCTGAACACTGAAGCTTTCTTT
few	TRBJ1-2	TRBV12-5	TRBD1	15	CASGDPGQPVGGYTF	TGTGCTAGTGGGGATCCGGGACAGCCGGTCGGGGGCTACACCTTC
few	TRBJ1-1	TRBV7-9	TRBD1	15	CASSLGTGANTEAFF	TGTGCCAGCAGCTTAGGGACAGGGGCGAACACTGAAGCTTTCTTT
-	TRBJ1-2	TRBV4-3	-	17	CASSQDLIAPPGYGYTF	TGCGCCAGCAGCCAAGACCTTATTGCACCTCCCGGGTATGGCTACACCTTC
few	TRBJ2-3	TRBV6-6	-	15	CASLKQGADRDTQYF	TGTGCCAGCTTAAAACAGGGTGCGGATAGAGATACGCAGTATTTT
-	TRBJ2-7	TRBV30	TRBD1	14	CAWSSGTGPYEQYF	TGTGCCTGGAGTTCGGGGACAGGACCCTACGAGCAGTACTTC
-	TRBJ2-5	TRBV19	TRBD1	14	CASSRGQGQETQYF	TGTGCCAGTAGCCGAGGACAGGGCCAAGAGACCCAGTACTTC
-	TRBJ1-2	TRBV29-1	-	11	CSVLGGFGYTF	TGCAGCGTTCTGGGGGGATTTGGCTACACCTTC
few	TRBJ1-1	TRBV30	-	20	CAWSPTPNRVGSKSNTEAFF	TGTGCCTGGAGTCCGACCCCCAACAGGGTCGGGTCGAAGTCGAACACTGAAGCTTTCTTT
few	TRBJ1-1	TRBV9	-	13	CASSARLNTEAFF	TGTGCCAGCAGCGCGCGACTCAACACTGAAGCTTTCTTT
few	TRBJ1-4	TRBV28	-	14	CASSLQGPNEKLFF	TGTGCCAGCAGTTTACAGGGCCCTAATGAAAAACTGTTTTTT
-	TRBJ1-2	TRBV9	-	15	CASSSRGKGNYGYTF	TGTGCCAGCAGCTCCAGGGGAAAGGGTAACTATGGCTACACCTTC
-	TRBJ2-7	TRBV27	TRBD2	15	CASSLSNGRAYEQYF	TGTGCCAGCAGTTTGTCCAACGGGAGGGCCTACGAGCAGTACTTC
few	TRBJ2-5	TRBV2	TRBD2	13	CASGGGPGETQYF	TGTGCCAGCGGCGGGGGGCCGGGGGAGACCCAGTACTTC
few	TRBJ1-1	TRBV5-4	-	16	CASSNAGARKRTEAFF	TGTGCCAGCAGTAACGCGGGGGCGAGGAAGCGGACTGAAGCTTTCTTT
-	TRBJ1-1	TRBV5-1	-	13	CASSVSMATEAFF	TGCGCCAGCAGCGTCTCCATGGCCACTGAAGCTTTCTTT
-	TRBJ2-2	TRBV7-9	-	16	CASSLAGTGKTGELFF	TGTGCCAGCAGCTTAGCAGGGACTGGAAAGACCGGGGAGCTGTTTTTT
-	TRBJ2-7	TRBV4-1	TRBD2	13	CASSPGLTYEQYF	TGCGCCAGCAGCCCGGGACTAACCTACGAGCAGTACTTC
few	TRBJ1-5	TRBV15	-	17	CATSVTTRTGSYQPQHF	TGTGCCACCAGCGTAACAACCCGAACTGGTAGCTATCAGCCCCAGCATTTT
few	TRBJ1-2	TRBV7-8	TRBD1	19	CASSLEGTGKRVTNYGYTF	TGTGCCAGCAGCTTAGAAGGGACAGGGAAGAGGGTTACTAACTATGGCTACACCTTC
-	TRBJ2-7	TRBV6-5	TRBD2	14	CASRPLAGGYEQYF	TGTGCCAGCAGGCCCCTAGCGGGGGGGTACGAGCAGTACTTC
-	TRBJ1-1	TRBV30	-	13	CAWSVRRGTEAFF	TGTGCCTGGAGTGTAAGGAGGGGTACTGAAGCTTTCTTT
-	TRBJ1-5	TRBV28	-	15	CASSPSYPTNQPQHF	TGTGCCAGCAGTCCTTCATACCCGACAAATCAGCCCCAGCATTTT
-	TRBJ1-3	TRBV28	-	15	CASSLTGSSGNTIYF	TGTGCCAGCAGTCTGACGGGAAGCTCTGGAAACACCATATATTTT